The rows below give T cell receptor beta chains drawn from one sample of a study of blood T cell repertoires in COVID-19. Assay: immunoSEQ multiplex PCR; the TCRdb copy retains only in-frame clones and omits some. The table lists fewer than 200,000 clones, around 83% of them singletons. The material sequenced was PBMCs or T cells enriched from blood (not recorded which). The receptors stem from a woman aged 45-65 years in a cohort exposed to, infected with or recovered from COVID-19 (not recorded which). Each CDR3 is given with its conserved first and last residue. Fields, in order: J gene, D gene, V gene, CDR3 protein, CDR3 DNA. The D gene is left open where the match is weak.

J gene: TRBJ2-1; D gene: TRBD1; V gene: TRBV7-2; CDR3 protein: CASSLAGTASYNEQFF; CDR3 DNA: TGTGCCAGCAGCTTAGCGGGGACAGCGTCCTACAATGAGCAGTTCTTC
J gene: TRBJ1-4; D gene: TRBD1; V gene: TRBV29-1; CDR3 protein: CSVVAQGATNEKLFF; CDR3 DNA: TGCAGCGTTGTTGCTCAGGGGGCAACTAATGAAAAACTGTTTTTT
J gene: TRBJ2-2; D gene: NA; V gene: TRBV4-2; CDR3 protein: CASSPQGGNTGELFF; CDR3 DNA: TGTGCCAGCAGCCCGCAGGGGGGGAACACCGGGGAGCTGTTTTTT
J gene: TRBJ2-7; D gene: TRBD1; V gene: TRBV6-2/TRBV6-3; CDR3 protein: CASSYGDRWHEQYF; CDR3 DNA: TGTGCCAGCAGTTATGGGGACAGGTGGCACGAGCAGTACTTC
J gene: TRBJ2-3; D gene: TRBD2; V gene: TRBV7-9; CDR3 protein: CASSGTSGSPYTQYF; CDR3 DNA: TGTGCCAGCAGCGGGACTAGCGGGAGTCCATATACGCAGTATTTT
J gene: TRBJ1-6; D gene: NA; V gene: TRBV28; CDR3 protein: CASISQGNNSPLHF; CDR3 DNA: TGTGCCAGCATATCGCAGGGAAATAATTCACCCCTCCACTTT
J gene: TRBJ2-1; D gene: NA; V gene: TRBV24-1; CDR3 protein: CATSDSGLRASYNEQFF; CDR3 DNA: TGTGCCACCAGTGATTCGGGACTCCGTGCTTCCTACAATGAGCAGTTCTTC
J gene: TRBJ1-1; D gene: NA; V gene: TRBV2; CDR3 protein: CASTGQLGNTEAFF; CDR3 DNA: TGTGCCAGCACCGGACAGCTGGGGAACACTGAAGCTTTCTTT
J gene: TRBJ2-5; D gene: NA; V gene: TRBV5-1; CDR3 protein: CASSLDSLKTQYF; CDR3 DNA: TGCGCCAGCAGCTTGGACAGTCTGAAGACCCAGTACTTC
J gene: TRBJ2-5; D gene: TRBD2; V gene: TRBV28; CDR3 protein: CASTRSPGGGETQYF; CDR3 DNA: TGTGCCAGCACCCGCTCGCCGGGAGGAGGTGAGACCCAGTACTTC
J gene: TRBJ1-2; D gene: NA; V gene: TRBV30; CDR3 protein: CAFSSGIGYTF; CDR3 DNA: TGTGCCTTCAGCTCAGGGATCGGCTACACCTTC
J gene: TRBJ2-1; D gene: TRBD2; V gene: TRBV5-4; CDR3 protein: CASSRLSTGGVYNEQFF; CDR3 DNA: TGTGCCAGCAGCCGTTTATCGACCGGGGGGGTTTACAATGAGCAGTTCTTC